This T cell receptor (beta chain) was sequenced for a study of blood T cell repertoires in COVID-19 (dated by TCRdb to 2018 to 2020). About the full investigation: The collaborator samples originated in the United States, Italy and Spain and spanned the acute and convalescent phases of COVID-19. The sample metadata nearly always contained a de-identified subject ID, COVID-19 status, age in years and sex. Deeply sampled blood TCRbeta repertoires from subjects exposed to, actively infected with, or recovered from COVID-19 were included in the dataset. Where available, HLA class I and class II types were taken from metadata supplied by the sample provider and were not determined by assay-based typing. The repertoires were made available in a free public database intended to serve as a resource for research on the immune response to SARS-CoV-2. The material from the prospective study consisted of cDNA or gDNA derived from T cells, B-cell-depleted T cells, or PBMCs. The samples were drawn from two sources: the first 160 participants of the ongoing ImmuneRACE study, and 1,000 to 1,500 subjects contributed by 6 global collaborators. What the work shows at the level of the full study, not this receptor alone: How much clinical and demographic metadata was included differed by source and by participant, and the metadata was provided uncurated.

The immunoSEQ Assay, a bias-controlled multiplex PCR, was used to amplify TCRbeta CDR3 regions from genomic DNA. The source study handled its data this way. The number of nucleated cells in each sample was estimated by amplification of reference gene primers within the assay. To quantify the absolute abundance of each unique TCRbeta CDR3 rearrangement, sequence reads were collapsed and filtered. For each sample, productive Simpson clonality was calculated by taking the square root of Simpson's diversity index across productive rearrangements. Not all clones reach the TCRdb copy of this immuneACCESS table, which keeps in-frame sequences only. Checked studies attribute under half of the gap to unresolved V genes and leave the rest unexplained. V and J calls and clone size are given by that table; D and trimming were obtained from the DNA. The sample table holds about 76,000 clones, of which approximately 90% were seen once. Under 6.5% of the sample is held by the ten biggest clonotypes.

A note on this clone: The antigen it binds to is not known. The input lacks base qualities; no much larger clone sits a single base away.

Whole blood was collected in K2EDTA tubes by collaborating institutions according to the institutions' own protocols. For TCRbeta analysis, collaborators shipped samples as frozen whole blood, isolated PBMCs, or DNA extracted from either of those sample types. Taken from cysteine to phenylalanine, the CDR3 has 14 residues. The only DNA kept is the CDR3, 42 bases in frame from the first base. From the germline V gene, CDR1 is SGHDT and CDR2 is YYEEEE. Germline trimming amounts to 2 bases on V and 10 bases on J, with 5 as the count of junction bases outside the gene matches. Sequencing used peripheral blood. The rearrangement joined TRBV5-6 to TRBJ1-6; TRBD1 agrees with 8 junctional bases. This TCR derives from a human donor in a cohort sampled during active COVID-19. The DNA sequence follows: TGTGCCAGCAGCTTCCGGGACAGGCCATCACCCCTCCACTTT. This gives the protein CASSFRDRPSPLHF.